A single sample gave rise to the 26 T cell receptor beta chains below, sequenced in a study of blood T cell repertoires in COVID-19. Sequenced by immunoSEQ multiplex PCR; TCRdb stores in-frame clones only, minus some. The sample holds over 70,000 clones, 65% to 90% seen once. Sequencing was carried out using peripheral blood. These receptors all stem from a human donor in a cohort sampled during active COVID-19.

This clone has just a few counts. The rearrangement uses TRBV7-9 and TRBJ1-2, with D unresolved. Trimming left V 7 bases short and J 13 bases short, with 22 bases between. CDR3 length equals 13 residues. CDR1 SEHNR and CDR2 FQNEAQ come from the germline V gene (reference sequence). CDR3 in DNA: TGTGCCAGCAACTCCCCCCGCGGTTGGAGCCTCACCTTC. Encoded protein: CASNSPRGWSLTF. The full variable domain, with the rest looked up from reference TRBV7-9 and TRBJ1-2, is DTGVSQNPRHKITKRGQNVTFRCDPISEHNRLYWYRQTLGQGPEFLTYFQNEAQLEKSRLLSDRFSAERPKGSFSTLEIQRTEQGDSAMYLCASNSPRGWSLTFGSGTRLTVV.

CDR3 DNA: TGTGCCAGCAGTCCCCAGGTTGAGCAGTTCTTC. This translates into CASSPQVEQFF. This chain joins TRBV25-1 and TRBJ2-1; D not resolved. There are 11 residues in the CDR3. Germline-derived CDR1 and CDR2 are MGHDK and SYGVNS. Trimming stripped 5 bases from V and 9 bases from J, with 8 bases between.

This rearrangement joins TRBV11-1 to TRBJ2-7, with a tentative D call TRBD1 (7 bases). This CDR3 contains 16 residues. V was clipped by 1 base and J by 3 bases, with 16 bases between them. Germline CDR1 reads SGHAT; CDR2 reads FQDESV (reference sequence). The CDR3 DNA is TGTGCCAGCAGCTTAGAATCAGGAGGGGGCGGCTACGAGCAGTACTTC. It is translated as CASSLESGGGGYEQYF.

The V gene is TRBV6-2 or TRBV6-3, the J gene TRBJ1-2; no reliable D call. Germline assignment: CDR1 MNHEY and CDR2 SVGEGT. Trimming removed 3 bases from V and 4 bases from J, with 24 bases in between. The CDR3 contains 18 residues. The CDR3 loop reads CASSYKAAAGGLLYGYTF. In DNA form, the CDR3 reads TGTGCCAGCAGTTATAAAGCGGCCGCGGGAGGCCTCCTCTATGGCTACACCTTC.

V is TRBV4-3 and J is TRBJ2-5; possibly TRBD2 for D (6 bases). Germline V gene data show CDR1 as LGHNA and CDR2 as YSLEER. The CDR3 has 18 amino acids. The ends were cut back, 0 bases at V and 1 base at J, with 18 bases in the middle. The CDR3 is CASSQDWRGGPTQETQYF. CDR3 bases: TGCGCCAGCAGCCAAGATTGGAGGGGCGGCCCGACCCAAGAGACCCAGTACTTC.

There are a few counts of this clone. V is TRBV5-1 and J is TRBJ2-3; possible D gene TRBD2, 6 bases. Germline-derived CDR1 and CDR2 are SGHRS and YFSETQ. The V and J ends lost 0 bases and 3 bases respectively, with 8 bases between them. This CDR3 comprises 14 residues. CDR3 amino acids: CASSLGRGTDTQYF. In nucleotides, the CDR3 is TGCGCCAGCAGCTTGGGTCGGGGGACAGATACGCAGTATTTT.

The CDR3 spells CAWSRGTGELFF. The CDR3 nucleotides are TGTGCCTGGAGTCGCGGGACCGGGGAGCTGTTTTTT. The chain is built from TRBV30 and TRBJ2-2, with D perhaps matching TRBD2 (5 bases). Trimming shortened V by 2 bases and J by 5 bases, and 6 bases separated the two germline ends. Germline values: CDR1 GTSNPN, CDR2 SVGIG (reference sequence). The CDR3 is 12 amino acids.

The chain uses TRBV28 and TRBJ2-7, with a possible D match to TRBD2 (5 bases). The V end was cut by 1 base, the J end by 4 bases, with 14 bases between. The CDR3 has 15 amino acids. The germline CDR1 and CDR2 sequences are MDHEN and SYDVKM. CDR3: CASSLSPRVAYEQYF. The CDR3 DNA reads TGTGCCAGCAGTTTATCCCCTAGGGTAGCGTACGAGCAGTACTTC.

The chain couples TRBV2 to TRBJ2-5; a possible D gene is TRBD1 (5 bases). Looked up from germline, CDR1 is SNHLY and CDR2 is FYNNEI. The CDR3 runs to 15 residues. Trimming shortened V by 1 base and J by 5 bases, and 14 bases separated the two germline ends. DNA of the CDR3: TGTGCCAGCAGTGAAGTAGGTTTAGCAGGGGAGACCCAGTACTTC. Its protein is CASSEVGLAGETQYF.

This rearrangement joins TRBV19 to TRBJ2-7, with TRBD1 identical over 10 bases. V gave up 4 bases and J gave up 3 bases; unmatched junction bases: 6. Germline lookup yields CDR1 LNHDA and CDR2 SQIVND (reference sequence). The CDR3 totals 15 residues. CDR3: CASSTGQGMYYEQYF. As DNA, the CDR3 is TGTGCCAGTAGTACGGGACAGGGGATGTACTACGAGCAGTACTTC.

The CDR3 sequence is CASSQVKGAYYGYTF. The CDR3 DNA sequence: TGCGCCAGCAGCCAAGTAAAGGGGGCCTACTATGGCTACACCTTC. The rearrangement uses TRBV4-1 and TRBJ1-2; 7 nucleotides align to TRBD1. Per germline, CDR1 MGHRA and CDR2 YSYEKL. V gave up 1 base and J gave up 3 bases; unmatched junction bases: 5. The CDR3 has 15 residues.

This clone came up once. This sequence joins TRBV7-9 and TRBJ1-2; possible D gene TRBD1, 6 bases. The V and J ends lost 5 bases and 6 bases respectively, with 13 bases between them. The germline CDR1 and CDR2 sequences are SEHNR and FQNEAQ (reference sequence). This CDR3 has 13 residues. CDR3 amino acids: CASSVIQGNGYTF. The CDR3 DNA reads TGTGCCAGCAGCGTGATACAGGGCAATGGCTACACCTTC.

This chain connects TRBV29-1 to TRBJ2-1; TRBD2 matches 9 bases. In germline, CDR1 is SQVTM, CDR2 ANQGSEA. The V segment lost 7 bases and the J segment 3 bases; nucleotides outside the gene matches: 10. This CDR3 comprises 15 residues. CDR3 sequence: CSGKERGAGYNEQFF. CDR3 sequence (DNA): TGCAGCGGAAAGGAGCGGGGGGCGGGCTACAATGAGCAGTTCTTC.

The CDR3 loop reads CASSLNPSGGSDTQYF. CDR3 bases: TGTGCCAGCAGCTTAAATCCTAGCGGGGGCTCAGATACGCAGTATTTT. The chain recombines TRBV7-3 with TRBJ2-3; 10 bases map to TRBD2. Germline V gene sequence: CDR1 SGHTA, CDR2 FQGTGA. CDR3 length equals 16 residues. Germline trimming cut 1 base from V and 4 bases from J; bases unmatched to any gene: 5.

This sequence joins TRBV9 and TRBJ2-4, with 11 bases fitting TRBD1. Per germline, CDR1 SGDLS and CDR2 YYNGEE. The CDR3 spans 17 residues. After removal of 4 bases from V and 6 bases from J, the junction contained 12 bases not matched to a gene. The CDR3 reads CASSQNYRTGGVNIQYF. Here the CDR3 DNA reads TGTGCCAGCAGCCAGAATTACCGGACAGGGGGCGTAAACATTCAGTACTTC.

The CDR3 region is CASSVGTGDTEAFF. CDR3 DNA sequence: TGTGCCAGCAGCGTAGGGACAGGGGACACTGAAGCTTTCTTT. The chain is built from TRBV9 and TRBJ1-1; TRBD1 matches at 9 bases. The CDR3 is 14 residues long. Germline values: CDR1 SGDLS, CDR2 YYNGEE. Trimming took 0 bases from V and 3 from J; bases not matched to a gene: 0.

The chain couples TRBV3-1 (or the pseudogene TRBV3-2) to TRBJ2-1, with TRBD2 matching over 11 bases. Trimming at V came to 1 base and at J to 6 bases, leaving 5 bases not matched to a gene. CDR1 is LGHDT and CDR2 is YNNKEL in the germline V gene (reference sequence). The CDR3 is 16 residues long. The CDR3 spells CASSQVLAGGGNEQFF. The CDR3 DNA is TGTGCCAGCAGCCAAGTCCTAGCGGGAGGAGGCAATGAGCAGTTCTTC.

The chain is built from TRBV25-1 and TRBJ1-6; D is unclear. CDR3 length equals 14 residues. Trimming took 2 bases from V and 9 from J, leaving 11 bases between them. Per the germline V gene, CDR1 is MGHDK and CDR2 is SYGVNS. Written as DNA, the CDR3 is TGTGCCAGCAGTGAAGGTTCTATCGTTTCACCCCTCCACTTT. Translation gives CASSEGSIVSPLHF. Filled out from reference TRBV25-1 and TRBJ1-6, the complete variable domain reads EADIYQTPRYLVIGTGKKITLECSQTMGHDKMYWYQQDPGMELHLIHYSYGVNSTEKGDLSSESTVSRIRTEHFPLTLESARPSHTSQYLCASSEGSIVSPLHFGNGTRLTVT.

V is TRBV4-3 and J is TRBJ1-2, with D perhaps TRBD1 (6 bases). The CDR3 contains 16 residues. Per the germline V gene, CDR1 is LGHNA and CDR2 is YSLEER. Trimming pared 5 bases from V and 3 bases from J, leaving 19 bases between. The CDR3 sequence: CASSRTLSGGHYGYTF. CDR3 coding DNA: TGCGCCAGCAGCAGAACGCTTAGCGGGGGCCACTATGGCTACACCTTC.

The gene calls are TRBV10-3 and TRBJ1-1; perhaps TRBD1 as D (6 bases). Trimming shortened V by 7 bases and J by 5 bases, and 11 bases separated the two germline ends. This CDR3 comprises 12 residues. Per germline, CDR1 ENHRY and CDR2 SYGVKD. CDR3 region: CAITGEGTEAFF. CDR3 sequence (DNA): TGTGCCATCACAGGGGAGGGGACTGAAGCTTTCTTT.

The CDR3: CASSVQAGTATYEQYF. In DNA form, the CDR3 reads TGTGCCAGCAGCGTCCAAGCCGGGACAGCAACCTACGAGCAGTACTTC. The V gene is TRBV9, the J gene TRBJ2-7, with TRBD1 identical over 7 bases. The CDR3 spans 16 residues. The V segment lost 2 bases and the J segment 2 bases; nucleotides outside the gene matches: 10. Germline V CDR1 and CDR2: SGDLS, YYNGEE. The entire variable domain, with the rest obtained from reference TRBV9 and TRBJ2-7, is as follows: DSGVTQTPKHLITATGQRVTLRCSPRSGDLSVYWYQQSLDQGLQFLIQYYNGEERAKGNILERFSAQQFPDLHSELNLSSLELGDSALYFCASSVQAGTATYEQYFGPGTRLTVT.

The chain links TRBV30 to TRBJ1-6, with 8 bases fitting TRBD1. The CDR3 length is 13 residues. Germline CDR1 and CDR2: GTSNPN and SVGIG (reference sequence). The CDR3, as DNA: TGTGTTTTGCAGGGGGCTTATAATTCACCCCTCCACTTT. Encoded protein: CVLQGAYNSPLHF.

This CDR3 reads CAIGEGYGYTF. The DNA of the CDR3 is TGTGCCATCGGCGAGGGCTATGGCTACACCTTC. The chain joins TRBV10-3 to TRBJ1-2, with D unresolved. From germline, CDR1 is ENHRY and CDR2 SYGVKD. Trimming removed 8 bases from V and 4 bases from J, with 8 bases in between. This CDR3 spans 11 amino acids.

The gene calls are TRBV5-4 and TRBJ1-1, with D possibly being TRBD1 (6 bases). Germline values: CDR1 SGHNT, CDR2 YYREEE (reference sequence). Trimming stripped 0 bases from V and 1 base from J, with 13 bases between. This CDR3 comprises 16 residues. As DNA, the CDR3 is TGTGCCAGCAGCTTGGGGGGGCAGAACCGGAACACTGAAGCTTTCTTT. This translates into CASSLGGQNRNTEAFF.

The chain combines TRBV28 with TRBJ2-1; 11 bases align to TRBD2. Germline assignment: CDR1 MDHEN and CDR2 SYDVKM. The CDR3 extends over 18 amino acids. Losses at the gene ends were 0 bases for V and 4 bases for J; bases not matched to a gene: 8. DNA for the CDR3: TGTGCCAGCAGTTTATGGATAGCGGGAGGGGAAACTTACAATGAGCAGTTCTTC. Its protein product is CASSLWIAGGETYNEQFF.

The chain has TRBV11-2 and TRBJ2-3, with 16 nucleotides matching TRBD2. The length of the CDR3 is 19 residues. Germline V gives CDR1 SGHAT, CDR2 FQNNGV. V was pared by 0 bases and J by 2 bases, with 5 bases of the junction left unmatched. Here the CDR3 DNA reads TGTGCCAGCAGCTTAGATCTGGGACTAGCGGGAGGGCCCACAGATACGCAGTATTTT. Protein: CASSLDLGLAGGPTDTQYF.